This is a list of T cell receptor beta chains from one sample in a study of cytomegalovirus exposure and HLA in healthy donors. Clones were read by immunoSEQ multiplex PCR, and TCRdb kept only the in-frame ones, dropping some. The data hold some 77,000 clones, with about four fifths observed a single time. The sequencing sample was made of PBMCs. The receptors stem from a man in his fifties in good health and CMV-seropositive. Both conserved end residues are part of each CDR3. The D gene is left open where the match is weak. Size is omitted from some rows. Given values are once, few, many or a class for expanded clones.

v_gene: TRBV14; d_gene: .; len: 17; j_gene: TRBJ2-4; abundance: .; CDR3nt: TGTGTCAGCAGCCAAGGTTATGAAGCGGGGACAAAAAACATTCAGTACTTC; CDR3aa: CVSSQGYEAGTKNIQYF
v_gene: TRBV30; d_gene: TRBD1; len: 15; j_gene: TRBJ1-5; abundance: .; CDR3nt: TGTGCCTGGAGTCCGGACAGGGAAGGCAATCAGCCCCAGCATTTT; CDR3aa: CAWSPDREGNQPQHF
v_gene: TRBV4-2; d_gene: TRBD1; len: 17; j_gene: TRBJ2-4; abundance: .; CDR3nt: TGTGCCAGCAGCCAAGATCTCGATACAGGGGGTCAGGGCAGTCAGTACTTC; CDR3aa: CASSQDLDTGGQGSQYF
v_gene: TRBV4-1; d_gene: .; len: 17; j_gene: TRBJ1-5; abundance: .; CDR3nt: TGCGCCAGCAGCCAAGATCAGTTGATAACCCTGGCTCAGCCCCAGCATTTT; CDR3aa: CASSQDQLITLAQPQHF
v_gene: TRBV7-8; d_gene: TRBD1; len: 15; j_gene: TRBJ1-2; abundance: .; CDR3nt: TGTGCCAGCAGCTTAGACGGGACAGGGCTATATGGCTACACCTTC; CDR3aa: CASSLDGTGLYGYTF
v_gene: TRBV15; d_gene: TRBD1; len: 18; j_gene: TRBJ1-1; abundance: .; CDR3nt: TGTGCCACCAGCAGGCATCCAGGGACAGGGCCAAGGGACACTGAAGCTTTCTTT; CDR3aa: CATSRHPGTGPRDTEAFF
v_gene: TRBV10-1; d_gene: .; len: 13; j_gene: TRBJ2-5; abundance: .; CDR3nt: TGCGCCAGCAGTGAATCGGGGTTGGGGACCCAGTACTTC; CDR3aa: CASSESGLGTQYF
v_gene: TRBV6-1; d_gene: TRBD2; len: 16; j_gene: TRBJ2-5; abundance: .; CDR3nt: TGTGCCAGCAGTGGGACTAGCGGGACCTACCAAGAGACCCAGTACTTC; CDR3aa: CASSGTSGTYQETQYF
v_gene: TRBV7-2; d_gene: .; len: 13; j_gene: TRBJ2-3; abundance: .; CDR3nt: TGTGCCAGCAGCTTAAGTGGACAAGATACGCAGTATTTT; CDR3aa: CASSLSGQDTQYF
v_gene: TRBV18; d_gene: TRBD1; len: 15; j_gene: TRBJ1-3; abundance: .; CDR3nt: TGTGCCAGCTCACCAACCGGGACAGTCGGAAACACCATATATTTT; CDR3aa: CASSPTGTVGNTIYF
v_gene: TRBV5-4; d_gene: .; len: 15; j_gene: TRBJ2-2; abundance: once; CDR3nt: TGTGCCAGCAGCTTGGTACCCTTAGAGGCCGGGGAGCTGTTTTTT; CDR3aa: CASSLVPLEAGELFF
v_gene: TRBV11-2; d_gene: TRBD1; len: 16; j_gene: TRBJ1-1; abundance: once; CDR3nt: TGTGCCAGCAGCCCAATTCAAACAGGGGAAAACACTGAAGCTTTCTTT; CDR3aa: CASSPIQTGENTEAFF
v_gene: TRBV4-1; d_gene: .; len: 13; j_gene: TRBJ2-7; abundance: .; CDR3nt: TGCGCCAGCAGCCAGACCCCGGGCTACGAGCAGTACTTC; CDR3aa: CASSQTPGYEQYF
v_gene: TRBV28; d_gene: TRBD1; len: 15; j_gene: TRBJ1-5; abundance: .; CDR3nt: TGTGCCAGCAGCGACGGGACAGGCGATCCACAGCCCCAGCATTTT; CDR3aa: CASSDGTGDPQPQHF
v_gene: TRBV19; d_gene: .; len: 15; j_gene: TRBJ1-5; abundance: .; CDR3nt: TGTGCCAGTAGCGGGGGGGGGCAGGGTAGTCAGCCCCAGCATTTT; CDR3aa: CASSGGGQGSQPQHF
v_gene: TRBV27; d_gene: .; len: 20; j_gene: TRBJ2-3; abundance: .; CDR3nt: TGTGCCAGCAGGCCTCCATACAGAGACGGACTGTCCCAGGGCACAGATACGCAGTATTTT; CDR3aa: CASRPPYRDGLSQGTDTQYF
v_gene: TRBV19; d_gene: TRBD2; len: 15; j_gene: TRBJ2-7; abundance: once; CDR3nt: TGTGCCAGTAGTATATCCCTAGCGGGCTCCTACGAGCAGTACTTC; CDR3aa: CASSISLAGSYEQYF
v_gene: TRBV5-1; d_gene: TRBD1; len: 14; j_gene: TRBJ2-7; abundance: few; CDR3nt: TGCGCCAGCAGCTCGACAGGGAGCTCCTACGAGCAGTACTTC; CDR3aa: CASSSTGSSYEQYF
v_gene: TRBV2; d_gene: TRBD1; len: 15; j_gene: TRBJ1-5; abundance: .; CDR3nt: TGTGCCAGCAGCGGACAGGGGGAAAGCAATCAGCCCCAGCATTTT; CDR3aa: CASSGQGESNQPQHF
v_gene: TRBV6-1; d_gene: TRBD2; len: 15; j_gene: TRBJ2-3; abundance: .; CDR3nt: TGTGCCACCCGAGACTCGGGACTAGCGGGGGATACGCAGTATTTT; CDR3aa: CATRDSGLAGDTQYF
v_gene: TRBV4-2; d_gene: TRBD2; len: 20; j_gene: TRBJ2-6; abundance: .; CDR3nt: TGTGCCAGCAGCCAACAGGGACTACTTAGAAGGCCTACTGGGGCCAACGTCCTGACTTTC; CDR3aa: CASSQQGLLRRPTGANVLTF
v_gene: TRBV30; d_gene: .; len: 12; j_gene: TRBJ2-7; abundance: once; CDR3nt: TGTGCCTGGGCTAGCGTTTCCTACGAGCAGTACTTC; CDR3aa: CAWASVSYEQYF
v_gene: TRBV4-2; d_gene: .; len: 15; j_gene: TRBJ2-1; abundance: .; CDR3nt: TGTGCCAGCAGCCAAGAACCCGGACAGAACAATGAGCAGTTCTTC; CDR3aa: CASSQEPGQNNEQFF
v_gene: TRBV7-2; d_gene: TRBD2; len: 15; j_gene: TRBJ2-7; abundance: .; CDR3nt: TGTGCCAGCAGCCGCCCTTCGGGGGGGCGCGCCGAGCAGTACTTC; CDR3aa: CASSRPSGGRAEQYF
v_gene: TRBV6-1; d_gene: TRBD1; len: 12; j_gene: TRBJ2-5; abundance: .; CDR3nt: TGTGCCAGCAGCTCAGGGGGAGAGACCCAGTACTTC; CDR3aa: CASSSGGETQYF
v_gene: TRBV5-4; d_gene: TRBD2; len: 19; j_gene: TRBJ2-1; abundance: few; CDR3nt: TGTGCCAGCAGCTCCCGACTAGCGGGAGGGCCGCGTGCTAGGAATGAGCAGTTCTTC; CDR3aa: CASSSRLAGGPRARNEQFF
v_gene: TRBV6-1; d_gene: TRBD2; len: 15; j_gene: TRBJ2-7; abundance: once; CDR3nt: TGTGCCAGCAGCCAGTACAGCGGGGGCCCGAGCGAGCAGTACTTC; CDR3aa: CASSQYSGGPSEQYF
v_gene: TRBV6-6; d_gene: .; len: 16; j_gene: TRBJ1-3; abundance: once; CDR3nt: TGTGCCAGCAGGCCATCCACCCAGGGGACTGGAAACACCATATATTTT; CDR3aa: CASRPSTQGTGNTIYF
v_gene: TRBV19; d_gene: TRBD1; len: 13; j_gene: TRBJ1-1; abundance: few; CDR3nt: TGTGCCAGTAGGACAGGGGGGAACACTGAAGCTTTCTTT; CDR3aa: CASRTGGNTEAFF